The source of this TCR beta chain is a study of OX40 agonist ivuxolimab in advanced cancers. Turning to the study itself: Cancers in dose escalation were hepatocellular, melanoma, renal cell and head and neck. Eligibility admitted prior anti-PD-1, anti-PD-L1 or anti-CTLA-4 therapy; about 39% had some.

Patients were ruled out by autoimmune disease history or systemic immunosuppression. Method: immunoSEQ multiplex PCR; TCRdb's copy keeps in-frame clones and lacks some. The sample lists approximately 66,000 clones, about 85% occurring once. V was trimmed by 5 bases and J by 1 base, leaving 8 bases between them. Germline V gene lookup returns CDR1 SGHTA and CDR2 FQGTGA. The CDR3 is 14 amino acids. This chain links TRBV7-3 with TRBJ2-2, with D possibly being TRBD2 (5 bases). This receptor was taken from an adult with an advanced solid tumor such as melanoma, head and neck, liver or kidney cancer. The starting material was CD4+ or CD8+ T cells sorted from blood, obtained in a trial of the OX40 agonist ivuxolimab. The CDR3: CASSPGVNTGELFF. The CDR3 region has the DNA TGTGCCAGCAGCCCCGGGGTGAACACCGGGGAGCTGTTTTTT.